This is a list of T cell receptor beta chains from one sample in a study of blood T cells in healthy people across ages. One entry per CDR3 protein, called by TCRdb with MiXCR from the 5' RACE reads. The sample carries about 730,000 distinct CDR3 sequences, 35% to 45% recorded once. The sequenced sample consisted of blood. These receptors all stem from a woman aged 60 to 75 in good health. CDR3s leave out the opening cysteine and the closing phenylalanine or tryptophan. Clone size appears in some rows only: once, few, many, or a class for an expanded clone.

v_call: TRBV7-9
clone_size: few
cdr3_aa: ASSLDVETQY

v_call: TRBV29-1
clone_size: .
cdr3_aa: SVHEGGADTEAF

v_call: TRBV3-1
clone_size: .
cdr3_aa: ASSQASASTDTQY

v_call: TRBV6-5
clone_size: .
cdr3_aa: ASSYQVAGTTVEYEQY

v_call: TRBV24-1
clone_size: .
cdr3_aa: ATSDPSGYEQY

v_call: TRBV7-2
clone_size: .
cdr3_aa: ASSPRHPGLAGGGYEQY

v_call: TRBV5-1
clone_size: .
cdr3_aa: ASSLVGDPTDTQY

v_call: TRBV7-8
clone_size: few
cdr3_aa: ASSSRDRRGQSGYT

v_call: TRBV20-1
clone_size: few
cdr3_aa: SARVPSTGSLAF

v_call: TRBV28
clone_size: .
cdr3_aa: ASSLGDREETQF

v_call: TRBV6-5
clone_size: few
cdr3_aa: ASSYSGDRIYGYT

v_call: TRBV5-8
clone_size: few
cdr3_aa: ASSFAGSRNEKLF

v_call: TRBV6-2/TRBV6-3
clone_size: few
cdr3_aa: ASSKPGTSGLSYNEQF

v_call: TRBV28
clone_size: .
cdr3_aa: ASSLDSLEQY

v_call: TRBV6-5
clone_size: .
cdr3_aa: ASSYEPRDRGRNEQY

v_call: TRBV28
clone_size: .
cdr3_aa: ASSIWSGSFNEQY

v_call: TRBV11-2
clone_size: few
cdr3_aa: ASSLGTSGHYSEQF

v_call: TRBV15
clone_size: few
cdr3_aa: ATSRDPGHFYEQY

v_call: TRBV12-3/TRBV12-4
clone_size: .
cdr3_aa: ASSTRDLGIYEQY

v_call: TRBV7-2
clone_size: .
cdr3_aa: ASSLVGRRGSETQY

v_call: TRBV2
clone_size: .
cdr3_aa: ASRRGPLYGYT

v_call: TRBV6-2/TRBV6-3
clone_size: few
cdr3_aa: ASSPGRGVVYEQY